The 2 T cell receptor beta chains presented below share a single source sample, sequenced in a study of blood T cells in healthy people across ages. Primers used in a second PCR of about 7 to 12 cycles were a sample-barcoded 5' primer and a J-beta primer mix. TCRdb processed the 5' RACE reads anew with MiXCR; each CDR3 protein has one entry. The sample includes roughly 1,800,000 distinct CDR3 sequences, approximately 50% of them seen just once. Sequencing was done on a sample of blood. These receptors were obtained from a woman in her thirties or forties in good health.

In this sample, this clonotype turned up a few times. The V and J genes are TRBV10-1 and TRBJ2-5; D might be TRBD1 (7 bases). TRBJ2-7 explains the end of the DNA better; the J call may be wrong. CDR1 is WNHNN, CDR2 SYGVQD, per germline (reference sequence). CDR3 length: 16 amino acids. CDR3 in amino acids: CARGDSDPGGSYEQYF. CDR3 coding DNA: TGCGCCAGAGGGGACAGTGACCCCGGAGGGAGCTACGAGCAGTACTTC.

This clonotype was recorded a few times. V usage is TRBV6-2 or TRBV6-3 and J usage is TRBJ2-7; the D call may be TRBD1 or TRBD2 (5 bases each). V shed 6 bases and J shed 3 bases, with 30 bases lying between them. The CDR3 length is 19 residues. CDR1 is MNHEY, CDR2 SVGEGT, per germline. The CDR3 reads CASSRWGSKNMGVLYEQYF. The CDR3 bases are TGTGCCAGCAGCCGCTGGGGCTCGAAAAATATGGGAGTCCTCTACGAGCAGTACTTC.